This T cell receptor (beta chain) was observed in a study of T-cell memory formation after mild COVID-19. Study results and limitations: Cross-reactive memory apparently joined, as some responding clones appeared in pre-infection memory.

5'RACE primed at constant segments yielded TCR alpha and TCR beta cDNA libraries bearing sample barcodes and UMIs. From the 5' RACE reads, TCRdb called clonotypes with MiXCR, one entry per CDR3 protein. The repertoire holds approximately 350,000 distinct CDR3 sequences, with over 25% as singletons. This CDR3 comprises 20 residues. The V and J ends lost 5 bases and 0 bases, in that order; junction bases with no gene match: 13. Per germline, CDR1 SGHVS and CDR2 FNYEAQ. A remark on this clonotype: Antigen: not known.

The genes are TRBV7-6 and TRBJ2-3; 14 bases map to TRBD2. This clonotype originated in an adult woman who had mild COVID-19 (a few samples of this study predate the infection). Cell type and time point are not known. Sequenced input: PBMCs or a T cell subset sorted from them (not recorded which). DNA for the CDR3: TGTGCCAGCAGCACCGGGACTAGCGGGAGTTGGCTTACTAGCACAGATACGCAGTATTTT. Protein product: CASSTGTSGSWLTSTDTQYF.